Included here is one TCR beta chain sequence, with context. Original methodology: Amplification with reference gene primers provided the estimates of nucleated cell counts. TCRdb keeps only in-frame clones here, not all; method: immunoSEQ multiplex PCR. D and trimming come from the DNA, and the V and J calls and clone size come from that table. Of approximately 190,000 clones listed, 84% are singletons. The record originates from a study of blood T cell repertoires in COVID-19. The overall study: Acute and convalescent COVID-19 specimens originated in the United States, Italy and Spain. Sample material is recorded as cDNA or gDNA derived from T cells, B-cell-depleted T cells, or PBMCs.

V trimming: 3 bases; J trimming: 4 bases; junction bases outside the gene matches: 9. The CDR3 contains 16 residues. From germline, CDR1 is KGHSH and CDR2 LQKENI. The source of this sequence is a woman in her seventies with active or convalescent COVID-19. The V gene is TRBV18, the J gene TRBJ2-1; TRBD2 aligns across 7 bases. The sequenced sample was peripheral blood. Here the CDR3 reads CASSPNRDYRYNEQFF. The CDR3 DNA sequence: TGTGCCAGCTCACCCAACCGGGACTACCGATACAATGAGCAGTTCTTC.